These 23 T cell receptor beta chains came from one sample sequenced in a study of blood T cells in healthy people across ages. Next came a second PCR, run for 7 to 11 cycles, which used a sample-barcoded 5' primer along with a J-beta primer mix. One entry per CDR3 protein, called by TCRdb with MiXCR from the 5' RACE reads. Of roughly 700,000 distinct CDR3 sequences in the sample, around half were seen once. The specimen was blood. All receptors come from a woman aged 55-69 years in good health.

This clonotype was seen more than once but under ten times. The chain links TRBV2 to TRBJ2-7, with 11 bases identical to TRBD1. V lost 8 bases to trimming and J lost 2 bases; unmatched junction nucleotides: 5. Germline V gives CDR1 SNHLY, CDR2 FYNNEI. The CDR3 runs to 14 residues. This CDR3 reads CASAPGQGAYEQYF. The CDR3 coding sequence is TGTGCCAGCGCACCGGGACAGGGGGCCTACGAGCAGTACTTC.

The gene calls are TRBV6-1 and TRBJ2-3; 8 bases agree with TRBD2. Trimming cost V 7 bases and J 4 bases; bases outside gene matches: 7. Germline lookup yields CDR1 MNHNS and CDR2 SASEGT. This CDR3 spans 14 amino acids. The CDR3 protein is CASKTGGLPDTQYF. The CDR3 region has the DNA TGTGCCAGCAAAACGGGAGGGCTTCCAGATACGCAGTATTTT.

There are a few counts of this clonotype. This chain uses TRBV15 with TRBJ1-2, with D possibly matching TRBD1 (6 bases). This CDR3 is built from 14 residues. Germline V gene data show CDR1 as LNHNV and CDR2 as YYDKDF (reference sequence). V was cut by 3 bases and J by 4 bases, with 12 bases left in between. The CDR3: CATSSSRTVYGYTF. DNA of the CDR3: TGTGCCACCAGCAGTTCCCGGACAGTCTATGGCTACACCTTC.

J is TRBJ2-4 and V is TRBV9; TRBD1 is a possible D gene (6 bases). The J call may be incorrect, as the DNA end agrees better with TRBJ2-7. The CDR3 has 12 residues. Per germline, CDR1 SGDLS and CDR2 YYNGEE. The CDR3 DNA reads TGTGCCAGCAGCGTAGTAGGGGGCGAGCAGTACTTC. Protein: CASSVVGGEQYF.

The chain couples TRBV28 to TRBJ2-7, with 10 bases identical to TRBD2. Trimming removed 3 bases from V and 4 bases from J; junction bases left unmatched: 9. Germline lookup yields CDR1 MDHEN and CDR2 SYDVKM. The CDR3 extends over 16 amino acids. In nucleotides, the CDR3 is TGTGCCAGCAGTTTCGGTTCTAGCGGGAGTAGTTACGAGCAGTACTTC. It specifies CASSFGSSGSSYEQYF.

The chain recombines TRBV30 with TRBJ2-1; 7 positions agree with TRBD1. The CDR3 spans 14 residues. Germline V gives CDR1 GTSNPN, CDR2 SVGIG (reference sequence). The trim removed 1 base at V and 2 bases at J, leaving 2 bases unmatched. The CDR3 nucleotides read TGTGCCTGGAGTGGGGGACAGACCTACAATGAGCAGTTCTTC. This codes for CAWSGGQTYNEQFF.

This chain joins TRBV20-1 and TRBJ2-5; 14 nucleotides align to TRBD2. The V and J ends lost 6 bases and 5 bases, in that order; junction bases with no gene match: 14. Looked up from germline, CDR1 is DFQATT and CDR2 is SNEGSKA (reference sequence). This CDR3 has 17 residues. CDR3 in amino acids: CSAKPGLAGVGGETQYF. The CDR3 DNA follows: TGCAGTGCGAAACCGGGACTAGCGGGAGTGGGTGGGGAGACCCAGTACTTC.

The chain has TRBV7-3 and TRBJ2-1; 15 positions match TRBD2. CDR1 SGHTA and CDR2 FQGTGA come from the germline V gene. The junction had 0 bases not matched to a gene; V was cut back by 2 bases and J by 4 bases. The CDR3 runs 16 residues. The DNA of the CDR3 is TGTGCCAGCAGCTTAGGGACTAGCGGGGGGTACAATGAGCAGTTCTTC. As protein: CASSLGTSGGYNEQFF.

The CDR3 protein is CASSPLPGVREKLFF. The CDR3 DNA reads as TGTGCCAGCAGTCCCCTCCCAGGGGTCCGGGAAAAACTGTTTTTT. The rearrangement links TRBV28 to TRBJ1-4; TRBD1 is a possible D gene (6 bases). Per germline, CDR1 MDHEN and CDR2 SYDVKM. The CDR3 sequence is 15 residues long. Trimming pared 5 bases from V and 8 bases from J, leaving 18 bases between.

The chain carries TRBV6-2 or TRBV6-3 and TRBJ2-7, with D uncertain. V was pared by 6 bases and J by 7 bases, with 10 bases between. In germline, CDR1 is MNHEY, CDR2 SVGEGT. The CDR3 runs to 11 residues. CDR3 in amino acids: CASSPHLEQYF. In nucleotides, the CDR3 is TGTGCCAGCAGCCCCCATTTGGAGCAGTACTTC.

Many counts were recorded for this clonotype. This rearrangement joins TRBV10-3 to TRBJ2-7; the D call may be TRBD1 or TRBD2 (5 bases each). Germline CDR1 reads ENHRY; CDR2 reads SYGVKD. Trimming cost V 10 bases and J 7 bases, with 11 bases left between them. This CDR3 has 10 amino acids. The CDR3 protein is CATEEGEQYF. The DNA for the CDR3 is TGTGCCACCGAAGAGGGGGAGCAGTACTTC.

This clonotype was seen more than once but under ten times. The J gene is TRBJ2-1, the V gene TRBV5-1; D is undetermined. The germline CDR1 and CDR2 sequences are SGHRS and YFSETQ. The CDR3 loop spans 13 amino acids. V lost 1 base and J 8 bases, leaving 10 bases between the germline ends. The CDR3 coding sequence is TGCGCCAGCAGCTTGTCCCCCTCTTATGAGCAGTTCTTC. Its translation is CASSLSPSYEQFF.

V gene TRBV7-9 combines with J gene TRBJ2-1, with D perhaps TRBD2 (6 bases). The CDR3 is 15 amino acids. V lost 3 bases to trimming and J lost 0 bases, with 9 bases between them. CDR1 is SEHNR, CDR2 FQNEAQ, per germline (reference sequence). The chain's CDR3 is CASSFWRDSYNEQFF. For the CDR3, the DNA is TGTGCCAGCAGCTTTTGGCGGGACTCCTACAATGAGCAGTTCTTC.

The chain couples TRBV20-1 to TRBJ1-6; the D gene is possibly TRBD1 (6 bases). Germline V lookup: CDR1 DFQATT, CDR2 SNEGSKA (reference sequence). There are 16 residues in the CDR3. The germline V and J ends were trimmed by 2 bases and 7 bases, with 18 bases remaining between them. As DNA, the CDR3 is TGCAGTGCTAGATATCCGCCAGGACAGCGGAATTCACCCCTCCACTTT. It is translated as CSARYPPGQRNSPLHF.

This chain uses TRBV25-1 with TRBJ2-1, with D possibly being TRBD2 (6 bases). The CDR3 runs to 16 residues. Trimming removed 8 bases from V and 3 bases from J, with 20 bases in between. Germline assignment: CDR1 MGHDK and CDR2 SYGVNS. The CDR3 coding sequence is TGTGCCAGCGGAGCTACCGGGACTCTGATCTACAATGAGCAGTTCTTC. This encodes CASGATGTLIYNEQFF.

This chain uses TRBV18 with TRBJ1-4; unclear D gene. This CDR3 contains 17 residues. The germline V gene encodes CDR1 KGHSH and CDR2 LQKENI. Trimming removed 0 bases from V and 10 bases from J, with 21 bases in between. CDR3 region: CASSPPLDYGLLGKLFF. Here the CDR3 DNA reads TGTGCCAGCTCACCACCCCTGGACTATGGTTTGCTTGGAAAACTGTTTTTT.

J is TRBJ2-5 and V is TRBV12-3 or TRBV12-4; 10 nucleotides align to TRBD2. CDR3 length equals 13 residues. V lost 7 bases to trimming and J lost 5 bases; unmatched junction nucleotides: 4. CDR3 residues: CASMASGSETQYF. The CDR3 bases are TGTGCCAGCATGGCTAGCGGGAGTGAGACCCAGTACTTC.

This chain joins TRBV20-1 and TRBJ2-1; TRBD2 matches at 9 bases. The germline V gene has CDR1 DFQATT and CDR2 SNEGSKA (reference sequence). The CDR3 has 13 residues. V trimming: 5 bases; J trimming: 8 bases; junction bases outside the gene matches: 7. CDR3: CSAAAGGKDEQFF. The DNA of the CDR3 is TGCAGTGCTGCGGCGGGAGGGAAGGATGAGCAGTTCTTC.

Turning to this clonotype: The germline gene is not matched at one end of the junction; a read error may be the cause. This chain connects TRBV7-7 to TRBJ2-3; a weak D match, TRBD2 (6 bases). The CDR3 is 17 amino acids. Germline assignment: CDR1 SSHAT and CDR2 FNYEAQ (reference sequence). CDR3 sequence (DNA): TGTGCTAGCAGCTTAGGCGGAGGGCCGGGACGCACAGATACGCAGTATTTT. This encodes CASSLGGGPGRTDTQYF.

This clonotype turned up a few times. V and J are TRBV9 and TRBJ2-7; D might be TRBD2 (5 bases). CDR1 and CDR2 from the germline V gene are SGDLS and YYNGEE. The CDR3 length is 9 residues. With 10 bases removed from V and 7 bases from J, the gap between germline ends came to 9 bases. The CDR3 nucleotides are TGTGCCCCGGGGTGGGAGCAGTACTTC. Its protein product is CAPGWEQYF.

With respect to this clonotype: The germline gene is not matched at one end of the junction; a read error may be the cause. The CDR3 nucleotides are TGCAGTGCTAGTGACAGCGGGACGGGCTCCTACGAGCGGTACTTC. As protein: CSASDSGTGSYERYF. The chain recombines TRBV20-1 with TRBJ2-7; 7 bases are a match to TRBD2. The CDR3 loop spans 15 amino acids. Germline CDR1 DFQATT, CDR2 SNEGSKA (reference sequence).

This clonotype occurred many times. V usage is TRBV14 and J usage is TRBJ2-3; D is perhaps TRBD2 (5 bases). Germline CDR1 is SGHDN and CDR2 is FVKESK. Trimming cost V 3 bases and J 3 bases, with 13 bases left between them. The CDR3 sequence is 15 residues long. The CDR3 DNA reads TGTGCCAGCAGCCAGTCCGGGGTCGGGACAGATACGCAGTATTTT. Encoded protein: CASSQSGVGTDTQYF.

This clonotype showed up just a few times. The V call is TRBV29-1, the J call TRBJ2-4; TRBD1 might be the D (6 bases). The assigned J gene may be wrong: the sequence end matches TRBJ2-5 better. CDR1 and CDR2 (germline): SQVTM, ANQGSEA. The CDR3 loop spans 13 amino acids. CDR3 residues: CSVTGTLVETQYF. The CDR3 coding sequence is TGCAGCGTTACTGGGACACTTGTAGAGACCCAGTACTTC.